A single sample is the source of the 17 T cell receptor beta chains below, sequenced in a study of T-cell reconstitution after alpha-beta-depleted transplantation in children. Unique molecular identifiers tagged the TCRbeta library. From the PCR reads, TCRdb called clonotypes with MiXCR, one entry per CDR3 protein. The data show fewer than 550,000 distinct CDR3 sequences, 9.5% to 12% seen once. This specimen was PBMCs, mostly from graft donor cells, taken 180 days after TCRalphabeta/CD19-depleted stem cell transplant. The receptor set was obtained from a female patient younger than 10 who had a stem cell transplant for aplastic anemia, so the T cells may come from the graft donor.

CDR3 loop: CASYRDFPYEQYF. The CDR3 nucleotides are TGTGCCAGCTACAGGGATTTTCCCTACGAGCAGTACTTC. V and J are TRBV28 and TRBJ2-7; tentative D call: TRBD1 (6 bases). The CDR3 covers 13 residues. Germline lookup yields CDR1 MDHEN and CDR2 SYDVKM. The V gene lost 8 bases and the J gene lost 2 bases, with 13 bases spanning the gap.

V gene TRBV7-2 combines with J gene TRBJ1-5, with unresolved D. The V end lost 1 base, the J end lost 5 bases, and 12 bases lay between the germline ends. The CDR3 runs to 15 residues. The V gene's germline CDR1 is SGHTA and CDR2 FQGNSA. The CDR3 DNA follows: TGTGCCAGCAGCTTAGATAGGGCAGGACATCAGCCCCAGCATTTT. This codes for CASSLDRAGHQPQHF.

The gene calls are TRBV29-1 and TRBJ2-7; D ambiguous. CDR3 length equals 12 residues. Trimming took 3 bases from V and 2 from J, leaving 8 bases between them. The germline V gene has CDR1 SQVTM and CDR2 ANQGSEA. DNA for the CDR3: TGCAGCGTTGAGGCGAATCCCTACGAGCAGTACGTC. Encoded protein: CSVEANPYEQYV.

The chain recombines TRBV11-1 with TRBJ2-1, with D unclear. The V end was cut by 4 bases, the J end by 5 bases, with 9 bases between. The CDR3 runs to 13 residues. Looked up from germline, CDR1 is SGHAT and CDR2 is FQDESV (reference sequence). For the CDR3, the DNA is TGTGCCAGCAGCTCCGGAGCAAACAATGAGCAGTTCTTC. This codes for CASSSGANNEQFF.

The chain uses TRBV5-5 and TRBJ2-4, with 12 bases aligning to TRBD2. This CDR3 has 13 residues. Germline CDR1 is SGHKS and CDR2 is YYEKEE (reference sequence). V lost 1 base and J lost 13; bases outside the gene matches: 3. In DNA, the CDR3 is TGTGCCAGCAGCTTGACTAGCGGGAGGCCACAGTACTTC. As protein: CASSLTSGRPQYF. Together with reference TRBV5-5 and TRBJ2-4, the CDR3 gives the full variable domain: DAGVTQSPTHLIKTRGQQVTLRCSPISGHKSVSWYQQVLGQGPQFIFQYYEKEERGRGNFPDRFSARQFPNYSSELNVNALLLGDSALYLCASSLTSGRPQYFGAGTRLSVL.

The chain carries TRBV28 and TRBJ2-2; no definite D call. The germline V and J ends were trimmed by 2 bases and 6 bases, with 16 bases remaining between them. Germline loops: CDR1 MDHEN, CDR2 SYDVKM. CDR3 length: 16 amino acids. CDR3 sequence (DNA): TGTGCCAGCAGTTTAGTTCAGGCGCTCGACGCCGGGGAGCTGTTTTTT. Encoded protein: CASSLVQALDAGELFF.

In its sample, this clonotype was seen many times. DNA for the CDR3: TGTGCCAGCAGCTTACCCCAGCGGGTTACCTACGAGCAGTACTTC. Its translation: CASSLPQRVTYEQYF. The chain links TRBV7-6 to TRBJ2-7, with D tentatively TRBD2 (6 bases). Germline assignment: CDR1 SGHVS and CDR2 FNYEAQ. Between the trimmed V and J ends, which lost 2 bases and 2 bases, there was a span of 13 bases. There are 15 residues in the CDR3. Variable domain in full (rest from reference TRBV7-6 and TRBJ2-7): GAGVSQSPRYKVTKRGQDVALRCDPISGHVSLYWYRQALGQGPEFLTYFNYEAQQDKSGLPNDRFSAERPEGSISTLTIQRTEQRDSAMYRCASSLPQRVTYEQYFGPGTRLTVT.

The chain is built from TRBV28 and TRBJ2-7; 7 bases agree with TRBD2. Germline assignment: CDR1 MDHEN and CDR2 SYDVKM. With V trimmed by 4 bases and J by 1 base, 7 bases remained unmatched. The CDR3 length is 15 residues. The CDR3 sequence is CASSYGLVGSYEQYV. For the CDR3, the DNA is TGTGCCAGCAGTTACGGACTAGTCGGGTCCTACGAGCAGTACGTC.

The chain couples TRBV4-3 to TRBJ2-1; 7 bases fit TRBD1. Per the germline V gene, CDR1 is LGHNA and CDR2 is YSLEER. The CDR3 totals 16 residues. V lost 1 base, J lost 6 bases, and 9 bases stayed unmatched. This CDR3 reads CASSQGFRQGRNEQFF. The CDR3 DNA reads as TGCGCCAGCAGCCAAGGGTTTCGACAGGGTCGCAATGAGCAGTTCTTC.

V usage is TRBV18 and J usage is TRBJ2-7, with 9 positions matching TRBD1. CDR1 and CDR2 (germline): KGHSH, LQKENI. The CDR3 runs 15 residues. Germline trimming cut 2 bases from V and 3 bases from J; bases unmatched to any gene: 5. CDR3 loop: CASSPATGGGYEQYV. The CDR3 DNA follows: TGTGCCAGCTCACCAGCGACAGGGGGAGGCTACGAGCAGTACGTC.

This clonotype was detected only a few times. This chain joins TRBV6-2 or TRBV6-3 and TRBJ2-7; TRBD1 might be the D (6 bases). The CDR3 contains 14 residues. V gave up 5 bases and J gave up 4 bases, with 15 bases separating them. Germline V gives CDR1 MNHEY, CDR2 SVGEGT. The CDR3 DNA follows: TGTGCCAGCAGTCATAGGACAGTTACTTACGAGCAGTACGTC. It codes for CASSHRTVTYEQYV.

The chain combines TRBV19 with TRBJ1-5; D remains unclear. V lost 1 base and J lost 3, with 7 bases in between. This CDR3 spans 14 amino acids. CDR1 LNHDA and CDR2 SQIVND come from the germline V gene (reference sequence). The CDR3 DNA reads TGTGCCAGTAGTATAGCCAGTTTCAATCAGCCCCAGCATTTT. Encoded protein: CASSIASFNQPQHF.

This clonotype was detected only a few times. The CDR3 nucleotides are TGTGCCAGCAGCTTGCGCGGGGGGATCTCCTCCCTAGGGGCCAAAAACATTCAGTACTTC. The encoded protein is CASSLRGGISSLGAKNIQYF. The chain joins TRBV5-4 to TRBJ2-4; 8 bases agree with TRBD2. There are 20 residues in the CDR3. V lost 1 base to trimming and J lost 1 base; unmatched junction nucleotides: 16. Per the germline V gene, CDR1 is SGHNT and CDR2 is YYREEE (reference sequence).

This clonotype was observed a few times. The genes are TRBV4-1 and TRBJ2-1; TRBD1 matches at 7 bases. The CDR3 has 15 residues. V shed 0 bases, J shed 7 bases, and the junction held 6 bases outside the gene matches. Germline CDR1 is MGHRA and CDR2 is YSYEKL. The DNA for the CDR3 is TGCGCCAGCAGCCAAGAACAGGGGTTTAATAATGAGCAGTTCTTC. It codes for CASSQEQGFNNEQFF.

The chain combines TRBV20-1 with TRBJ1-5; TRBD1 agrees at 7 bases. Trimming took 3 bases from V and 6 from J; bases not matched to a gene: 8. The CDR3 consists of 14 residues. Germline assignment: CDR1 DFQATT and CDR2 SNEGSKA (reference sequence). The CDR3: CSASIDRVGQPQHF. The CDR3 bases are TGCAGTGCTAGCATCGACAGGGTAGGTCAGCCCCAGCATTTT.

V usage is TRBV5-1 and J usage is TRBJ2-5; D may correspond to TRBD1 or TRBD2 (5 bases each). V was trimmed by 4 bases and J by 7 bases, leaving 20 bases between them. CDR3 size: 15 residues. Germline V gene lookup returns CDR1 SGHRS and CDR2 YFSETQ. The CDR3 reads CASSGSRDLHGTQYF. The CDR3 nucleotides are TGCGCCAGCAGCGGCAGCCGGGACCTTCATGGGACCCAGTACTTC.

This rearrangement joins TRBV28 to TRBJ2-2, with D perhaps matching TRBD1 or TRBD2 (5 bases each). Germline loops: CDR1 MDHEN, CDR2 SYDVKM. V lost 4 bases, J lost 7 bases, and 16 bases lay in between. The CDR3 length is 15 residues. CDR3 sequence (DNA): TGTGCCAGCAGTTATTGGGGGAGAAGAGTCGGGGAGCTGTTTTTT. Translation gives CASSYWGRRVGELFF. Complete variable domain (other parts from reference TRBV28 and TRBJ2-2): DVKVTQSSRYLVKRTGEKVFLECVQDMDHENMFWYRQDPGLGLRLIYFSYDVKMKEKGDIPEGYSVSREKKERFSLILESASTNQTSMYLCASSYWGRRVGELFFGEGSRLTVL.